This T cell receptor (beta chain) was captured by sequencing in a study of blood T cells in healthy people across ages. General study results and limits: Donors of long life had a larger count of naive CD4+ cells and greater diversity than aged donors.

There are 16 residues in the CDR3. The germline V and J ends were trimmed by 6 bases and 4 bases, with 21 bases remaining between them. In regard to this clonotype: What it recognizes is unknown.

For the second PCR, which ran for 7 to 11 cycles, a sample-barcoded 5' primer and a J-beta primer mix were used. All samples gave at least 2.5 million CDR3-containing paired-end reads. MiXCR, run by TCRdb on the 5' RACE reads, gives a single entry per CDR3 protein. The repertoire holds 800,000 or so distinct CDR3 sequences, with roughly 25% as singletons. The same data also went into a second study, on T cells of mothers and their children. That work states: Related mother-child pairs showed slightly, non-significantly higher overlap than unrelated pairs.

The specimen was blood. The J gene is TRBJ1-2, the V gene TRBV12-3 or TRBV12-4; tentative D call: TRBD1 (5 bases). The TCR comes from a boy aged 10-17 years in good health. As DNA, the CDR3 is TGTGCCAGCAGCCCTCCCTCGGGGCCAGGGCGCTATGGCTACACCTTC. Its translation: CASSPPSGPGRYGYTF.